The 19 T cell receptor beta chains listed next were all sequenced from one sample in a study of cytomegalovirus exposure and HLA in healthy donors. PCR used 60 Vbeta primers and 13 Jbeta primers. The data were produced by immunoSEQ multiplex PCR, yet TCRdb's version contains in-frame clones alone and is incomplete. There are around 150,000 clones in the sample; roughly 74% occur only once, and around 8% lies in the top ten. Sequencing was performed on PBMCs. All receptors come from a woman aged 40 to 50 in good health and CMV-seropositive.

CDR3 sequence: CASSITPGTGNIQYF. DNA of the CDR3: TGTGCCAGCAGTATCACCCCCGGGACAGGGAACATTCAGTACTTC. The chain recombines TRBV6-6 with TRBJ2-4; TRBD1 agrees at 9 bases. J lost 7 bases, V lost 5 bases, and 9 bases had no gene match. The CDR3 is 15 amino acids. Looked up from germline, CDR1 is MNHNY and CDR2 is SVGAGI (reference sequence).

The chain employs TRBV5-1 and TRBJ2-1; 7 positions match TRBD2. The V segment lost 7 bases and the J segment 0 bases; nucleotides outside the gene matches: 10. The CDR3 runs to 16 residues. Germline V gene sequence: CDR1 SGHRS, CDR2 YFSETQ. CDR3 sequence: CASSSGGGSSYNEQFF. For the CDR3, the DNA is TGCGCCAGCTCCTCCGGCGGCGGGAGCTCCTACAATGAGCAGTTCTTC.

This chain uses TRBV7-9 with TRBJ1-2; D might be TRBD1 (6 bases). The V gene lost 4 bases and the J gene lost 8 bases, with 23 bases spanning the gap. Germline CDR1 SEHNR, CDR2 FQNEAQ (reference sequence). The CDR3 loop spans 16 amino acids. CDR3: CASSYKSFQGIDGYTF. Here the CDR3 DNA reads TGTGCCAGCAGCTACAAGTCATTCCAGGGGATTGACGGCTACACCTTC. The full variable domain, with the rest looked up from reference TRBV7-9 and TRBJ1-2, is DTGVSQNPRHKITKRGQNVTFRCDPISEHNRLYWYRQTLGQGPEFLTYFQNEAQLEKSRLLSDRFSAERPKGSFSTLEIQRTEQGDSAMYLCASSYKSFQGIDGYTFGSGTRLTVV.

This chain links TRBV6-4 with TRBJ2-3; 9 bases line up with TRBD2. From germline, CDR1 is MRHNA and CDR2 SNTAGT. V shed 2 bases and J 3 bases; nucleotides not matched to a gene: 0. The CDR3 has 14 amino acids. The CDR3 DNA follows: TGTGCCAGCAGTGACACTAGCGGGACAGATACGCAGTATTTT. It is translated as CASSDTSGTDTQYF.

The chain carries TRBV18 and TRBJ2-1; 14 bases align to TRBD2. CDR1 and CDR2 (germline): KGHSH, LQKENI. The V segment lost 3 bases and the J segment 7 bases; nucleotides outside the gene matches: 5. The CDR3 is 16 amino acids. The CDR3 DNA reads TGTGCCAGCTCACCGAAGACTAGCGGGGGGGGGAATGAGCAGTTCTTC. Translation gives CASSPKTSGGGNEQFF.

The rearrangement uses TRBV7-9 and TRBJ2-2; 8 bases align to TRBD2. This CDR3 has 15 residues. J was trimmed by 6 bases and V by 2 bases; bases with no gene match: 5. Germline CDR1 reads SEHNR; CDR2 reads FQNEAQ (reference sequence). The CDR3 DNA reads as TGTGCCAGCAGCTTATCGGGAGGGCCCGCCGGGGAGCTGTTTTTT. Translating gives CASSLSGGPAGELFF.

This chain uses TRBV19 with TRBJ2-5; TRBD1 matches at 9 bases. In germline, CDR1 is LNHDA, CDR2 SQIVND (reference sequence). Unmatched junction bases numbered 8, after V lost 5 bases and J lost 4 bases. CDR3 length: 15 residues. This chain's CDR3 is CASSPDRGIGETQYF. In nucleotides, the CDR3 is TGTGCCAGTAGTCCCGACAGGGGGATAGGAGAGACCCAGTACTTC.

This clone was detected once. The chain joins TRBV27 to TRBJ2-1, with TRBD2 identical over 7 bases. CDR3 length: 15 residues. CDR1 MNHEY and CDR2 SMNVEV come from the germline V gene (reference sequence). V shed 4 bases, J shed 0 bases, and the junction held 3 bases outside the gene matches. The CDR3 reads CASSSSGSSYNEQFF. CDR3 nucleotide sequence: TGTGCCAGCAGTTCTAGCGGTAGCTCCTACAATGAGCAGTTCTTC.

The sample holds a few counts of this clone. The rearrangement joins TRBV7-9 to TRBJ2-1; D remains unclear. CDR3 length equals 15 residues. The germline V and J ends were trimmed by 3 bases and 7 bases, with 16 bases remaining between them. CDR1 SEHNR and CDR2 FQNEAQ come from the germline V gene (reference sequence). CDR3 sequence reads: CASSLRSSPMNEQFF. The CDR3 bases are TGTGCCAGCAGCTTGCGGAGTAGCCCGATGAATGAGCAGTTCTTC.

This chain links TRBV5-1 with TRBJ2-7; no clear D gene. V lost 3 bases, J lost 0 bases, and 10 bases lay in between. Germline V gene sequence: CDR1 SGHRS, CDR2 YFSETQ. CDR3 length: 14 residues. CDR3 nucleotide sequence: TGCGCCAGCAGCTCAACTCCGCGCTCCTACGAGCAGTACTTC. Amino acids: CASSSTPRSYEQYF.

This chain uses TRBV27 with TRBJ2-5; the D gene is possibly TRBD1 (5 bases). Germline CDR1 MNHEY, CDR2 SMNVEV (reference sequence). This CDR3 region has 14 residues. V lost 11 bases and J 5 bases, leaving 21 bases between the germline ends. This CDR3 is CASRGRYKEETQYF. The CDR3 DNA reads TGTGCCTCTAGGGGCCGGTATAAGGAGGAGACCCAGTACTTC.

This chain connects TRBV19 to TRBJ2-2; D gene uncertain. The CDR3 length is 12 residues. Germline CDR1 and CDR2: LNHDA and SQIVND (reference sequence). V lost 4 bases to trimming and J lost 7 bases, with 7 bases between them. CDR3 bases: TGTGCCAGTAGTACCGTAGTCGGGGAGCTGTTTTTT. This translates into CASSTVVGELFF.

The sample holds a few counts of this clone. V and J are TRBV14 and TRBJ2-7; 11 bases line up with TRBD1. This CDR3 is built from 15 residues. CDR1 SGHDN and CDR2 FVKESK come from the germline V gene. J gave up 7 bases and V 0 bases, and 5 bases lay outside the gene matches. CDR3 in DNA: TGTGCCAGCAGCCAAGAAGGACAGGGGGCGCTTGAGCAGTACTTC. Its protein is CASSQEGQGALEQYF.

The V and J genes are TRBV2 and TRBJ2-1, with 7 bases identical to TRBD2. J was trimmed by 10 bases and V by 8 bases; bases with no gene match: 5. The CDR3 consists of 11 residues. Germline CDR1 is SNHLY and CDR2 is FYNNEI. This CDR3 is CASPSRGEQFF. Written as DNA, the CDR3 is TGTGCCAGCCCCTCGCGGGGGGAGCAGTTCTTC.

This clone showed up just once. Other DNA sequences from this sample encode an identical CDR3 as well. The rearrangement uses TRBV6-1 and TRBJ2-3, with D unclear. Germline CDR1 reads MNHNS; CDR2 reads SASEGT. This CDR3 is built from 14 residues. V lost 3 bases to trimming and J lost 0 bases, with 7 bases between them. As DNA, the CDR3 is TGTGCCAGCAGTGAGCTTACTAGCACAGATACGCAGTATTTT. Translation: CASSELTSTDTQYF.

This chain links TRBV6-1 with TRBJ2-2, with a weak D call TRBD2 (5 bases). Trimming cost V 5 bases and J 7 bases, with 17 bases left between them. The CDR3 covers 15 residues. In germline, CDR1 is MNHNS, CDR2 SASEGT. The CDR3 region has the DNA TGTGCCAGCAGTTCGCCGGGATATTCGAACGGGGAGCTGTTTTTT. Its translation is CASSSPGYSNGELFF.

This chain uses TRBV5-1 with TRBJ2-1, with D uncertain. Trimming cost V 0 bases and J 12 bases, with 10 bases left between them. The germline gives CDR1 SGHRS, CDR2 YFSETQ. The CDR3 has 12 residues. The CDR3 nucleotides are TGCGCCAGCAGCTTGGTTGGGTCGGGGCAGTTCTTC. This sequence encodes CASSLVGSGQFF.

The chain recombines TRBV29-1 with TRBJ2-3; 10 bases map to TRBD1. This CDR3 spans 19 amino acids. The V and J ends lost 6 bases and 3 bases, in that order; junction bases with no gene match: 21. Germline assignment: CDR1 SQVTM and CDR2 ANQGSEA. The DNA of the CDR3 is TGCAGCGTCCTTGGACAGGGGGAGGGGGAGGGCCTTTGGACAGATACGCAGTATTTT. This gives the protein CSVLGQGEGEGLWTDTQYF.

This clone was recorded only once. The V call is TRBV27, the J call TRBJ1-5, with D unclear. The CDR3 contains 13 residues. CDR1 is MNHEY, CDR2 SMNVEV, per germline (reference sequence). The ends were cut back, 2 bases at V and 5 bases at J, with 7 bases in the middle. The CDR3 spells CASSLAGYQPQHF. The CDR3 DNA is TGTGCCAGCAGTTTAGCCGGTTATCAGCCCCAGCATTTT.